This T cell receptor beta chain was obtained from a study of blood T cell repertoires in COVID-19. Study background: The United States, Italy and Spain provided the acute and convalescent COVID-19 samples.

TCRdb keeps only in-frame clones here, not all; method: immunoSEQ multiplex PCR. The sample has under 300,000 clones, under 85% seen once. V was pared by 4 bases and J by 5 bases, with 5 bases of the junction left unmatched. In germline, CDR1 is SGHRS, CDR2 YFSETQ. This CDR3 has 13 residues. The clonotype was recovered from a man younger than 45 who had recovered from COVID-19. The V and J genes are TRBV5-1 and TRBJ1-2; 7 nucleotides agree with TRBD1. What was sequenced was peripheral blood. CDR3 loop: CASSTGTDYGYTF. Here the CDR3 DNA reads TGCGCCAGCAGCACCGGGACAGATTATGGCTACACCTTC.